This entry is about one T cell receptor (beta chain). Antigen unknown. Only in-frame clones appear in the TCRdb table, and some are missing; sequencing was by immunoSEQ multiplex PCR. The table shows around 53,000 clones, with approximately 80% occurring only once. Germline V gene sequence: CDR1 MDHEN, CDR2 SYDVKM. Trimming pared 4 bases from V and 6 bases from J, leaving 10 bases between. CDR3 length: 12 residues. The sort gate was single viable CD3+CD4+CD8-CD45RO+ cells for memory CD4+ T cells. Total CD4+ T cells were enriched by CD4 positive selection. The data belong to a study of memory CD4+ T cells and cytomegalovirus serostatus. Study details: This sample comes from healthy Belgian adults, 9 CMV seropositive, around 26 seronegative. Notes on the study in general: CD4+ memory repertoires contained 67 of 164 reported CMV TCRbeta sequences. The CMV-associated TCR signature appears largely within the CD4+ memory repertoire.

What was sequenced was memory CD4+ T cells from blood. The V gene is TRBV28, the J gene TRBJ2-7; no clear D. The clonotype originates from an adult in good health and CMV-seronegative. This CDR3 is CASSSTRAEQYF. The CDR3, as DNA: TGTGCCAGCAGTTCAACAAGGGCCGAGCAGTACTTC.